This TCR beta chain originates from a study of blood T cell repertoires in COVID-19. Residents of under 25 US areas, aged about 18 to 89 years, made up the participants. CDR3 length equals 16 residues. CDR1 LNHDA and CDR2 SQIVND come from the germline V gene (reference sequence). The V gene lost 3 bases and the J gene lost 4 bases, with 15 bases spanning the gap. Generated by immunoSEQ multiplex PCR, the TCRdb table keeps only in-frame clones and is missing some. This table has more than 110,000 clones, roughly 88% appearing once. Sequencing input: PBMCs or T cells enriched from blood (not recorded which). The chain employs TRBV19 and TRBJ2-2; D is possibly TRBD2 (5 bases). The TCR was taken from a man aged 45-60 years who had recovered from COVID-19. The CDR3 DNA reads as TGTGCCAGTAGTATCCCTTCGACGCGGGTCACCGGGGAGCTGTTTTTT. Translating it yields CASSIPSTRVTGELFF.